This entry is about one T cell receptor beta chain. The germline CDR1 and CDR2 sequences are SGHRS and YFSETQ. CDR3 size: 14 residues. The data derive from a study of monozygotic twins with inflammatory bowel disease. Following a re-call of the 5' RACE reads, TCRdb has one entry per CDR3 protein and lacks DNA. The sample shows about 210,000 distinct CDR3 sequences, and approximately 1.6% sits with its ten largest clones. V is TRBV5-1 and J is TRBJ1-1. The sequenced sample consisted of blood. This receptor was taken from a human donor with ulcerative colitis or Crohn's disease, or a healthy co-twin of an affected twin (not recorded which). The CDR3 sequence is CASSLDTSLTEAFF.